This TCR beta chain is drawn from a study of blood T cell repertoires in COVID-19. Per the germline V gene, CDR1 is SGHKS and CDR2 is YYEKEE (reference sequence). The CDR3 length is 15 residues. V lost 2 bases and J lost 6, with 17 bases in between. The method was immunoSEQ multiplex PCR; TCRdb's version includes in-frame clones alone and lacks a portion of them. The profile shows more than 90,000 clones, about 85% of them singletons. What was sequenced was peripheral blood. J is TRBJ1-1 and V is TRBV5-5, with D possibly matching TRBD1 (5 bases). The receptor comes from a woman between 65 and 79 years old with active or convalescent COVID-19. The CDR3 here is CASSFGSSMGAEAFF. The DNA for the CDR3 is TGTGCCAGCAGCTTCGGGAGCAGTATGGGGGCTGAAGCTTTCTTT. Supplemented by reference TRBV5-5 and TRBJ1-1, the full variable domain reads DAGVTQSPTHLIKTRGQQVTLRCSPISGHKSVSWYQQVLGQGPQFIFQYYEKEERGRGNFPDRFSARQFPNYSSELNVNALLLGDSALYLCASSFGSSMGAEAFFGQGTRLTVV.